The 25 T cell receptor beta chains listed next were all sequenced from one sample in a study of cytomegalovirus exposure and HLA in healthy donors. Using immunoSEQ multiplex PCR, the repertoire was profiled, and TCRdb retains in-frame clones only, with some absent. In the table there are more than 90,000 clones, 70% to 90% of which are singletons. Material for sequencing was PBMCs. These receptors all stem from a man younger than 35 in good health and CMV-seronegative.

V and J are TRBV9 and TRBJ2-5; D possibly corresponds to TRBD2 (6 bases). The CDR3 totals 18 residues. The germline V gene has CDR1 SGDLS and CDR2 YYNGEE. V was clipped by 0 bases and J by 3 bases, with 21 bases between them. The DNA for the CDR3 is TGTGCCAGCAGCGTAGTCCCCAAGAAAGCCGGGAGTAAAGAGACCCAGTACTTC. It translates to CASSVVPKKAGSKETQYF.

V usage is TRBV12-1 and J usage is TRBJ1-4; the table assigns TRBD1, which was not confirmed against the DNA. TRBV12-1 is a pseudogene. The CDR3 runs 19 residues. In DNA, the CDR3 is TGTGCCAGCAGTTTTCCAGGGCCGAGATATTACCAGGAAGGTGAAAAACTGTTTTTT. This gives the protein CASSFPGPRYYQEGEKLFF.

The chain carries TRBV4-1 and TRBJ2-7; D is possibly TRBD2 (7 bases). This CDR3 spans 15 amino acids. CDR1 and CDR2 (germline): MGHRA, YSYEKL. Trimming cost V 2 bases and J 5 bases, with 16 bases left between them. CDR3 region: CASSQPTGRADEQYF. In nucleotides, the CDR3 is TGCGCCAGCAGCCAACCCACAGGGAGGGCAGACGAGCAGTACTTC.

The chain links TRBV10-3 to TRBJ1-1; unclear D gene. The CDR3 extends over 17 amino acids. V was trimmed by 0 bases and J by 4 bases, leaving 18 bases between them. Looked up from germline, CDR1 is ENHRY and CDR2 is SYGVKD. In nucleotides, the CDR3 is TGTGCCATCAGTGAGTCGTCTCCGGGAAGGGCCTCCACTGAAGCTTTCTTT. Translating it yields CAISESSPGRASTEAFF.

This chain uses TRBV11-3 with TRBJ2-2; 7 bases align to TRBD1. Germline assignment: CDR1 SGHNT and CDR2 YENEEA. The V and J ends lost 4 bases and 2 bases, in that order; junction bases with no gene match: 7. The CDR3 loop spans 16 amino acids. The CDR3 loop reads CASSSSRQGNTGELFF. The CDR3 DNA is TGTGCCAGCAGCTCCTCCCGACAGGGTAACACCGGGGAGCTGTTTTTT.

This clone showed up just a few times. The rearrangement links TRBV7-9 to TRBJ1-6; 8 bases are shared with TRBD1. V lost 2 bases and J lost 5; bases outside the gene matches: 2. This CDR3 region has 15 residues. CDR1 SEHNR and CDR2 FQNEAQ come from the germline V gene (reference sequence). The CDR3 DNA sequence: TGTGCCAGCAGCTTACGGACAGGGAATAATTCACCCCTCCACTTT. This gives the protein CASSLRTGNNSPLHF.

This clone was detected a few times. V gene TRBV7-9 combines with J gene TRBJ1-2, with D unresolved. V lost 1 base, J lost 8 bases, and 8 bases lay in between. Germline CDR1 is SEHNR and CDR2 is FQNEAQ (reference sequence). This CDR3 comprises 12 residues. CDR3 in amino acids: CASSLVTQGYTF. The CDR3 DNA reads TGTGCCAGCAGCTTAGTTACCCAGGGCTACACCTTC.

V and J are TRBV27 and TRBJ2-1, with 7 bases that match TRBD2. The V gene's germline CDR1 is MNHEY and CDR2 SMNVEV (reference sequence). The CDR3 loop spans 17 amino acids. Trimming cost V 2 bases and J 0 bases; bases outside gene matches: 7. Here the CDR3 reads CASSLEVGGSSYNEQFF. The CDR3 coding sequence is TGTGCCAGCAGTTTAGAGGTGGGGGGGAGCTCCTACAATGAGCAGTTCTTC.

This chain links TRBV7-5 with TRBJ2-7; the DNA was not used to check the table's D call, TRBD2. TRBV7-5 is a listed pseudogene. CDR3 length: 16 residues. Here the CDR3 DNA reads TGTGTCAGAAGCTTAAACTGTCCTACCACCACCCGCGAGCAGTACTTC. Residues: CVRSLNCPTTTREQYF.

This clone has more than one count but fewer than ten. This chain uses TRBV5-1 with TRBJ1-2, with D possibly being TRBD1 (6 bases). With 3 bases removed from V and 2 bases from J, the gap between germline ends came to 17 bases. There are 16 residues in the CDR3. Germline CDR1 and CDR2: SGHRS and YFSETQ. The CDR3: CASSSRDTSSNYGYTF. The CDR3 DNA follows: TGCGCCAGCAGCTCCCGGGACACATCATCGAACTATGGCTACACCTTC.

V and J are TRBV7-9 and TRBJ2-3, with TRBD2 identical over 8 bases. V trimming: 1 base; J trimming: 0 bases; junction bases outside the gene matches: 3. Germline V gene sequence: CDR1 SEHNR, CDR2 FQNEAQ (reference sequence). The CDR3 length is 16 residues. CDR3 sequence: CASSLGSGASTDTQYF. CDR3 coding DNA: TGTGCCAGCAGCTTAGGTAGCGGGGCTAGCACAGATACGCAGTATTTT.

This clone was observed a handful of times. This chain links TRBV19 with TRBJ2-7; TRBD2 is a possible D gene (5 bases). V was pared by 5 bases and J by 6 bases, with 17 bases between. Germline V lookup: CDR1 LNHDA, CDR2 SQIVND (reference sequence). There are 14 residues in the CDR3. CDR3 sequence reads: CASSPERSRGEQYF. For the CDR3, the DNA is TGTGCCAGTAGTCCTGAAAGGTCACGGGGCGAGCAGTACTTC.

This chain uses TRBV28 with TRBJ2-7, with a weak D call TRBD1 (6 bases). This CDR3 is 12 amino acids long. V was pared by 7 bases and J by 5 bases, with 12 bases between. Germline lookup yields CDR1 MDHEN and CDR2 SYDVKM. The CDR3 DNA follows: TGTGCCAGCACTAACAGGGTCCACGAGCAGTACTTC. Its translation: CASTNRVHEQYF. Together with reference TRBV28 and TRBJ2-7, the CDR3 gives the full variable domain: DVKVTQSSRYLVKRTGEKVFLECVQDMDHENMFWYRQDPGLGLRLIYFSYDVKMKEKGDIPEGYSVSREKKERFSLILESASTNQTSMYLCASTNRVHEQYFGPGTRLTVT.

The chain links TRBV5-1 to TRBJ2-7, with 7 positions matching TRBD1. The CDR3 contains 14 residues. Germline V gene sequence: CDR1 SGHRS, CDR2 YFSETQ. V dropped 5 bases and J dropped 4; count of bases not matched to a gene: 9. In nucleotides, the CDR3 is TGCGCCAGCAGTTCCGGGACAGTCAAATACGAGCAGTACTTC. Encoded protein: CASSSGTVKYEQYF. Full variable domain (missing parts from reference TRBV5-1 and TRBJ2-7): KAGVTQTPRYLIKTRGQQVTLSCSPISGHRSVSWYQQTPGQGLQFLFEYFSETQRNKGNFPGRFSGRQFSNSRSEMNVSTLELGDSALYLCASSSGTVKYEQYFGPGTRLTVT.

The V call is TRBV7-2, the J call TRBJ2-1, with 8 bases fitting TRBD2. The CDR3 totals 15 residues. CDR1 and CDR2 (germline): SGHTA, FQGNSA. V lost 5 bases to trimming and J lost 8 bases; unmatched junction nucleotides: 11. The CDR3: CASSPPGTRNHEQFF. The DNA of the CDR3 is TGTGCCAGCAGCCCACCCGGGACTAGGAACCATGAGCAGTTCTTC. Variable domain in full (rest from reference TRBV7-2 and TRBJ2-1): GAGVSQSPSNKVTEKGKDVELRCDPISGHTALYWYRQSLGQGLEFLIYFQGNSAPDKSGLPSDRFSAERTGGSVSTLTIQRTQQEDSAVYLCASSPPGTRNHEQFFGPGTRLTVL.

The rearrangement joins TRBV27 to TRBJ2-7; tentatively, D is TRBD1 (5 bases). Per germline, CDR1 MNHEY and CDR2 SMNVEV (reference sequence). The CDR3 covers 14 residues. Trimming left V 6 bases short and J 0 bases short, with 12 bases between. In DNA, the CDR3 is TGTGCCAGCAGCTTAGTACAGGACTCCTACGAGCAGTACTTC. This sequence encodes CASSLVQDSYEQYF.

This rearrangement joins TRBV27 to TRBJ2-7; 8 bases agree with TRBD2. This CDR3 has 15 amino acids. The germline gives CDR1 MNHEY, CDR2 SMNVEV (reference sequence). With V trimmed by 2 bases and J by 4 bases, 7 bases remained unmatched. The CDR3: CASSLRSSGPYEQYF. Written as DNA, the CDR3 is TGTGCCAGCAGTTTAAGGTCTAGCGGGCCGTACGAGCAGTACTTC.

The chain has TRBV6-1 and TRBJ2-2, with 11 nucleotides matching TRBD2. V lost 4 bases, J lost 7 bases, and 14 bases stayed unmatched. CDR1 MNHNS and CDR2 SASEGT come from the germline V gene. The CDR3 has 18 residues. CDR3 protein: CASSAILAGGDTIGELFF. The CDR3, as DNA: TGTGCCAGCAGTGCCATCCTAGCGGGAGGAGACACGATCGGGGAGCTGTTTTTT.

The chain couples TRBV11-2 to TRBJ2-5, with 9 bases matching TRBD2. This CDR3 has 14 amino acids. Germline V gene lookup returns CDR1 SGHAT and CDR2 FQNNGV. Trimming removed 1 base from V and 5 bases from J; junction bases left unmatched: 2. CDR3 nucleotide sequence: TGTGCCAGCAGCTTAGGCGGGAGGGGGGAGACCCAGTACTTC. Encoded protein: CASSLGGRGETQYF.

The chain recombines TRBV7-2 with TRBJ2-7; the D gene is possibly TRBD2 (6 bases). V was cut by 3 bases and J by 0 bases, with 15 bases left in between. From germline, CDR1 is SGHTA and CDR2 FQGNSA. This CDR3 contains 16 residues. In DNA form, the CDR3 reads TGTGCCAGCAGCTTCAAGCTGGGGAGGTCCTCCTACGAGCAGTACTTC. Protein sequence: CASSFKLGRSSYEQYF.

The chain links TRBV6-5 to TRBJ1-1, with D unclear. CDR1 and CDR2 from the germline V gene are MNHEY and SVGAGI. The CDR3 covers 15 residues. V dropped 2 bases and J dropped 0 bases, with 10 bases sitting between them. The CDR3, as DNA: TGTGCCAGCAGTTACGATCGGGGAATGAACACTGAAGCTTTCTTT. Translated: CASSYDRGMNTEAFF.

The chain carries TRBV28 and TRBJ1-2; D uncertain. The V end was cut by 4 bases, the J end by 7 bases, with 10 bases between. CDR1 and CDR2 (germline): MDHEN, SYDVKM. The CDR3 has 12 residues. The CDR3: CASSYTSGGYTF. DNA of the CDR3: TGTGCCAGCAGTTACACCTCTGGTGGCTACACCTTC.

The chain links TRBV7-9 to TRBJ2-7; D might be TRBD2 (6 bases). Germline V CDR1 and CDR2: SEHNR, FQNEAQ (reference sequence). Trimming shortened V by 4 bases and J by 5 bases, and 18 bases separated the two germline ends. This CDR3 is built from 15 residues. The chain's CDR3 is CASSSLSGGFHEQYF. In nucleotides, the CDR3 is TGTGCCAGCAGCTCTCTTTCTGGAGGGTTCCACGAGCAGTACTTC. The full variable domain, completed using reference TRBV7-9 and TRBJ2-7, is DTGVSQNPRHKITKRGQNVTFRCDPISEHNRLYWYRQTLGQGPEFLTYFQNEAQLEKSRLLSDRFSAERPKGSFSTLEIQRTEQGDSAMYLCASSSLSGGFHEQYFGPGTRLTVT.

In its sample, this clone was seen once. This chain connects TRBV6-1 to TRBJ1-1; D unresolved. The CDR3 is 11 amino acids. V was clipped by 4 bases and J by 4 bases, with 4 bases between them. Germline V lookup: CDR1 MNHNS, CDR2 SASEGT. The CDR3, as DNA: TGTGCCAGCAGTGTTATCACTGAAGCTTTCTTT. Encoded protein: CASSVITEAFF.

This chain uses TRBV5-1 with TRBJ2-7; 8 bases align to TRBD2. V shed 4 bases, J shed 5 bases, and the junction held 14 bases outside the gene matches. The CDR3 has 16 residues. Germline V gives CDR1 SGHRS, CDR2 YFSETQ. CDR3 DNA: TGCGCCAGCAGCACTGGAATTAGCGGGGATGTGGACGAGCAGTACTTC. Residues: CASSTGISGDVDEQYF.